This T cell receptor (beta chain) was documented in a study of T cells in Graves' hyperthyroidism and ophthalmopathy. Study details: At the time of initial diagnosis and before any treatment, peripheral blood was collected. Overall study findings and caveats: The model made its ophthalmopathy prediction, and onset followed a median around six months later. From stable hyperthyroidism, ophthalmopathy was set apart by a 13 V-J model.

This clonotype was seen repeatedly, ten times or more. Its antigen is unknown. Uncontrolled infection, other autoimmune disease, pregnancy and lactation each barred patients from inclusion. Amplified TCR beta CDR3 regions came from RNA transcripts. Researchers ran a first-round RT-PCR on the TCR CDR3 using the HTBI primer set. TCRdb re-analysed the multiplex PCR reads in MiXCR, keeping a single row per CDR3 protein. The sample comprises some 560,000 distinct CDR3 sequences, 13% to 15% of which are singletons, and approximately 15% rests with the top ten. V was trimmed by 5 bases and J by 5 bases, leaving 20 bases between them. The CDR3 has 15 amino acids. The V gene's germline CDR1 is DFQATT and CDR2 SNEGSKA (reference sequence).

This receptor was taken from a middle-aged woman with Graves' hyperthyroidism. The V and J genes are TRBV20-1 and TRBJ2-3; D not resolved. Sequenced sample: blood. CDR3 DNA: TGCAGTGCTCCAGCTTGGAGAGAATTTATAGATACGCAGTATTTT. Translated, it gives CSAPAWREFIDTQYF.